This passage covers 22 T cell receptor beta chains from one sample sequenced in a study of cytomegalovirus exposure and HLA in healthy donors. Data came from immunoSEQ multiplex PCR; TCRdb stores just in-frame clones and leaves some out. The sample holds roughly 250,000 clones; roughly 89% are singletons and the top ten take under 0.4%. Sequencing used PBMCs. These TCRs come from a woman under 30 in good health and CMV-seronegative.

This rearrangement joins TRBV20-1 to TRBJ2-3; no reliable D call. The V and J ends lost 3 bases and 6 bases respectively, with 4 bases between them. Per germline, CDR1 DFQATT and CDR2 SNEGSKA (reference sequence). CDR3 length: 10 amino acids. The CDR3 loop reads CSAREDTQYF. The CDR3 DNA sequence: TGCAGTGCTAGGGAGGATACGCAGTATTTT.

The V and J genes are TRBV6-5 and TRBJ2-2, with 7 bases lining up with TRBD2. Germline CDR1 is MNHEY and CDR2 is SVGAGI. Losses at the gene ends were 2 bases for V and 7 bases for J; bases not matched to a gene: 7. The CDR3 is 15 residues long. This CDR3 is CASSYATSSHGELFF. In nucleotides, the CDR3 is TGTGCCAGCAGTTACGCGACTAGCTCGCACGGGGAGCTGTTTTTT.

CDR3 coding DNA: TGTGCCAGCAATGACAGGAATTCCTACGAGCAGTACTTC. Protein: CASNDRNSYEQYF. This chain joins TRBV27 and TRBJ2-7; tentatively, D is TRBD1 (6 bases). V was trimmed by 7 bases and J by 1 base, leaving 11 bases between them. Germline V gives CDR1 MNHEY, CDR2 SMNVEV (reference sequence). This CDR3 is built from 13 residues.

This chain joins TRBV5-5 and TRBJ2-7; weak D call: TRBD2 (5 bases). Germline CDR1 and CDR2: SGHKS and YYEKEE (reference sequence). Deletions cut 0 bases from V and 2 bases from J, with 18 bases between. The length of the CDR3 is 17 residues. The CDR3 sequence: CASSLEAGVSAPYEQYV. The CDR3 coding sequence is TGTGCCAGCAGCTTGGAGGCCGGGGTCTCTGCTCCCTACGAGCAGTACGTC.

This chain uses TRBV7-2 with TRBJ2-2; no definite D call. Germline V gene lookup returns CDR1 SGHTA and CDR2 FQGNSA. The CDR3 consists of 15 residues. Trimming removed 0 bases at V and 6 bases at J, with 11 bases between. The CDR3 DNA reads TGTGCCAGCAGCTTAGCGCCGGTGGGCGCCGGGGAGCTGTTTTTT. Its translation: CASSLAPVGAGELFF.

The chain employs TRBV5-3 and TRBJ2-2; 11 positions agree with TRBD2. TRBV5-3 is filed as an ORF, its function uncertain. This CDR3 contains 16 residues. Trimming took 3 bases from V and 6 from J; bases not matched to a gene: 7. The CDR3 sequence is CARSSLAGGFPGELFF. The CDR3 nucleotides read TGTGCCAGAAGCTCTCTAGCGGGGGGATTCCCCGGGGAGCTGTTTTTT.

The chain is built from TRBV30 and TRBJ1-2, with 9 nucleotides matching TRBD1. This CDR3 contains 13 residues. Germline-derived CDR1 and CDR2 are GTSNPN and SVGIG (reference sequence). V dropped 3 bases and J dropped 2; count of bases not matched to a gene: 1. This chain's CDR3 is CAWSDRGNYGYTF. The CDR3 DNA is TGTGCCTGGAGCGACAGGGGGAACTATGGCTACACCTTC.

Written as DNA, the CDR3 is TGTGCCATCAGAGACATTGGACAGGGACCGAACACTGAAGCTTTCTTT. It encodes CAIRDIGQGPNTEAFF. The V call is TRBV10-3, the J call TRBJ1-1; 8 nucleotides match TRBD1. The CDR3 totals 16 residues. Germline CDR1 reads ENHRY; CDR2 reads SYGVKD. The J segment lost 1 base and the V segment lost 6 bases, leaving 10 bases of the junction unmatched.

The DNA for the CDR3 is TGTGCCAGCAGTTATGGCGGTGGTCCGTACTTC. It encodes CASSYGGGPYF. The chain employs TRBV6-1 and TRBJ2-7; D is ambiguous. Germline V CDR1 and CDR2: MNHNS, SASEGT. V lost 5 bases and J 12 bases, leaving 14 bases between the germline ends. This CDR3 comprises 11 residues.

This chain links TRBV7-9 with TRBJ1-1; TRBD1 matches at 9 bases. Trimming cost V 5 bases and J 5 bases; bases outside gene matches: 6. There are 14 residues in the CDR3. Per germline, CDR1 SEHNR and CDR2 FQNEAQ (reference sequence). The CDR3 loop is CASSPQGAGTEAFF. For the CDR3, the DNA is TGTGCCAGCAGCCCACAGGGGGCCGGTACTGAAGCTTTCTTT.

This chain connects TRBV7-8 to TRBJ2-2, with 9 nucleotides matching TRBD1. CDR1 SGHVS and CDR2 FQNEAQ come from the germline V gene. Losses at the gene ends were 4 bases for V and 2 bases for J; bases not matched to a gene: 8. The CDR3 extends over 17 amino acids. CDR3 in amino acids: CASSSPEDRGNTGELFF. The CDR3 coding sequence is TGTGCCAGCAGCTCTCCGGAGGACAGGGGCAACACCGGGGAGCTGTTTTTT.

The gene calls are TRBV27 and TRBJ2-1; TRBD2 aligns across 7 bases. Germline lookup yields CDR1 MNHEY and CDR2 SMNVEV (reference sequence). CDR3 length: 17 residues. Unmatched junction bases numbered 10, after V lost 5 bases and J lost 0 bases. DNA for the CDR3: TGTGCCAGCAGTCACCGTGGGGGGGGAAGCTCCTACAATGAGCAGTTCTTC. Encoded protein: CASSHRGGGSSYNEQFF.

CDR3 region: CASSTTIRRINQPQHF. CDR3 bases: TGTGCCAGTAGTACTACCATACGGCGGATCAATCAGCCCCAGCATTTT. V and J are TRBV19 and TRBJ1-5; the D is unclear. V was clipped by 4 bases and J by 3 bases, with 16 bases between them. CDR3 size: 16 residues. CDR1 is LNHDA and CDR2 is SQIVND in the germline V gene (reference sequence).

With respect to this clone: Different DNA sequences within this sample yield the same CDR3. Here the CDR3 DNA reads TGTGCCAGCAGCTTGGGACAGGGGGCCTATAATTCACCCCTCCACTTT. It codes for CASSLGQGAYNSPLHF. This sequence joins TRBV5-4 and TRBJ1-6, with TRBD1 matching 9 bases. The CDR3 spans 16 residues. Per germline, CDR1 SGHNT and CDR2 YYREEE (reference sequence). V shed 0 bases and J 2 bases; nucleotides not matched to a gene: 0.

The chain employs TRBV28 and TRBJ1-2; 11 positions match TRBD1. Germline values: CDR1 MDHEN, CDR2 SYDVKM. Trimming cost V 6 bases and J 6 bases; bases outside gene matches: 9. The CDR3 runs to 15 residues. CDR3 in amino acids: CASRQVRDRGNGYTF. The CDR3 coding sequence is TGTGCCAGCAGACAAGTCCGGGACAGGGGGAATGGCTACACCTTC.

The rearrangement uses TRBV18 and TRBJ2-7; perhaps TRBD2 as D (7 bases). Trimming took 2 bases from V and 4 from J, leaving 12 bases between them. CDR1 is KGHSH, CDR2 LQKENI, per germline. The CDR3 contains 14 residues. CDR3 residues: CASSPGGGAYEQYV. The CDR3 DNA reads as TGTGCCAGCTCACCAGGTGGGGGGGCTTACGAGCAGTACGTC.

This chain joins TRBV7-9 and TRBJ2-1, with 8 bases that match TRBD2. CDR3 size: 16 residues. CDR1 is SEHNR and CDR2 is FQNEAQ in the germline V gene (reference sequence). V gave up 3 bases and J gave up 0 bases; unmatched junction bases: 4. The CDR3 DNA sequence: TGTGCCAGCAGCTTCTTAGCGGGGAGCTCCTACAATGAGCAGTTCTTC. Translation: CASSFLAGSSYNEQFF.

The V call is TRBV23-1, the J call TRBJ2-1; tentative D call: TRBD1 (5 bases). TRBV23-1 is annotated as an ORF whose role is uncertain. The V end lost 11 bases, the J end lost 2 bases, and 16 bases lay between the germline ends. The CDR3 spans 14 residues. The CDR3: CAASPTGAYNEQFF. The CDR3 nucleotides are TGCGCCGCATCACCCACAGGTGCCTACAATGAGCAGTTCTTC.

V gene TRBV29-1 combines with J gene TRBJ2-2; the match to TRBD2 covers 9 bases. The CDR3 length is 15 residues. CDR1 and CDR2 from the germline V gene are SQVTM and ANQGSEA. J lost 5 bases, V lost 3 bases, and 7 bases had no gene match. CDR3 region: CSVDRAGGPTGELFF. CDR3 DNA sequence: TGCAGCGTTGACCGGGCGGGGGGGCCGACCGGGGAGCTGTTTTTT.

This clone was seen only a few times. The chain combines TRBV13 with TRBJ1-2; tentative D call: TRBD1 (6 bases). V lost 4 bases to trimming and J lost 0 bases, with 9 bases between them. This CDR3 spans 14 amino acids. Germline assignment: CDR1 PRHDT and CDR2 FYEKMQ (reference sequence). CDR3 DNA: TGTGCCAGCAGCTCGGGACACTCTAACTATGGCTACACCTTC. Translation gives CASSSGHSNYGYTF. Variable domain in full (rest from reference TRBV13 and TRBJ1-2): AAGVIQSPRHLIKEKRETATLKCYPIPRHDTVYWYQQGPGQDPQFLISFYEKMQSDKGSIPDRFSAQQFSDYHSELNMSSLELGDSALYFCASSSGHSNYGYTFGSGTRLTVV.

The chain has TRBV27 and TRBJ2-1, with TRBD1 matching over 7 bases. The germline CDR1 and CDR2 sequences are MNHEY and SMNVEV (reference sequence). CDR3 size: 14 residues. Trimming at V came to 2 bases and at J to 4 bases, leaving 2 bases not matched to a gene. The CDR3 region has the DNA TGTGCCAGCAGTTTACGGACAGGTTACAATGAGCAGTTCTTC. It specifies CASSLRTGYNEQFF.

This rearrangement joins TRBV4-3 to TRBJ1-3; TRBD1 agrees at 8 bases. The V gene's germline CDR1 is LGHNA and CDR2 YSLEER. The CDR3 is 17 amino acids. Trimming removed 2 bases from V and 6 bases from J; junction bases left unmatched: 12. The CDR3 DNA reads as TGCGCCAGCAGCCAATCTGGACAGGGCGGCTTCGAAAACACCATATATTTT. Amino acid sequence: CASSQSGQGGFENTIYF.